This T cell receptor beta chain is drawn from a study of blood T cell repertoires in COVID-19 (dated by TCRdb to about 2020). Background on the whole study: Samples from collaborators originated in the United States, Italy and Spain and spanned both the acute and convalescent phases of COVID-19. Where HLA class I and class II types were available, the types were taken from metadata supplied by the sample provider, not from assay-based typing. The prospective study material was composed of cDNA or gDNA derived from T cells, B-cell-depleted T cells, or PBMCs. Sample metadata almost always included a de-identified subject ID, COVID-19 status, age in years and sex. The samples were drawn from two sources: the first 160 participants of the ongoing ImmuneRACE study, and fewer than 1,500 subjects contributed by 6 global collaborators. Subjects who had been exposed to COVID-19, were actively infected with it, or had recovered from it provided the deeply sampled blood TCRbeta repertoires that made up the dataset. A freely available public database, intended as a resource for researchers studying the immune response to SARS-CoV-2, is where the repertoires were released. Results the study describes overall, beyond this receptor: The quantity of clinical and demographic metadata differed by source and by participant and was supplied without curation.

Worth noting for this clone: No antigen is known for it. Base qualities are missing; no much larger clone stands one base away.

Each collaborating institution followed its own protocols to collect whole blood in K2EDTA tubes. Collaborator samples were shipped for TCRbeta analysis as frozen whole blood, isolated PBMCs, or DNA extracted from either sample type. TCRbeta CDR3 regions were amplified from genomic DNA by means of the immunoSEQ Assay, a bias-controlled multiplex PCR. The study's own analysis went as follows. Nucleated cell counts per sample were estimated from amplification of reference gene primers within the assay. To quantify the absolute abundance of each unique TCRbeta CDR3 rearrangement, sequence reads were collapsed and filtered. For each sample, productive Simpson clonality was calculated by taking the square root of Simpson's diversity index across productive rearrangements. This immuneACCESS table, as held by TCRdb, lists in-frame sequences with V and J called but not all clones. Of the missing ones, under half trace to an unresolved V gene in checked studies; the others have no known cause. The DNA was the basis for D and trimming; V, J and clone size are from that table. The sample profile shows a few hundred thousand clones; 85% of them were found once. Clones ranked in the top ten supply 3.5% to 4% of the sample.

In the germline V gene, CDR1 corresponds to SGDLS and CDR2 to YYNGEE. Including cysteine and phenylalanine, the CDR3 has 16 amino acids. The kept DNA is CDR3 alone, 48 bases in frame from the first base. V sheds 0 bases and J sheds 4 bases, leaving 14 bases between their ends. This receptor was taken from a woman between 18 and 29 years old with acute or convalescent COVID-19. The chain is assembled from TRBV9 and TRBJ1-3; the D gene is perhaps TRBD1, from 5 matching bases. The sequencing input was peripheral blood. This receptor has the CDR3 CASSVDGRAWGNTIYF. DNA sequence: TGTGCCAGCAGCGTAGATGGCAGGGCCTGGGGAAACACCATATATTTT.